This T cell receptor beta chain originates from a study of blood T cells in healthy people across ages. In this sample, this clonotype turned up a few times. Using a J-beta primer mix together with a sample-barcoded 5' primer, a second PCR was run for roughly 6 to 12 cycles. TCRdb analysed the 5' RACE reads with MiXCR anew, one entry per CDR3 protein. The data contain about 1.6 million distinct CDR3 sequences, about 32% of them singletons. Each donor had about 9.6 milliliters of peripheral blood drawn. The receptor was derived from a woman in her 30s in good health. Specimen: blood.

CDR3 residues: CASSAGQDSSYGYTF. The DNA for the CDR3 is TGTGCCAGCAGTGCCGGCCAGGATTCCTCCTATGGCTACACCTTC. This chain joins TRBV12-3 or TRBV12-4 and TRBJ1-2, with no clear D. The length of the CDR3 is 15 residues. V was shortened by 5 bases and J by 4 bases, with 17 bases between the two germline ends.